A single sample gave rise to the 18 T cell receptor beta chains below, sequenced in a study of regulatory T cells in long-lasting Graves disease. Time point: newly diagnosed GD, antithyroid drugs for less than 3 months. PBMC RNA was the source of the TCR library. Library construction for TCR beta used iRepertoire HTBI primers and Arm-PCR of CDR3 regions. TCRdb independently ran MiXCR on the multiplex PCR reads; one entry per CDR3 protein. The table includes 400,000 to 650,000 distinct CDR3 sequences, approximately 16% detected once. This sample also appeared in a second study, on T cells in Graves' hyperthyroidism and ophthalmopathy.

The sequences come from peripheral blood mononuclear cells (PBMCs), collected at new diagnosis, from a patient treated with antithyroid drugs. Receptors originate from a woman aged 35-65 years with Graves disease.

This clonotype occurred many times. The chain couples TRBV28 to TRBJ2-7; D gene ambiguous. In germline, CDR1 is MDHEN, CDR2 SYDVKM. The CDR3 length is 12 residues. Between the trimmed V and J ends, which lost 3 bases and 1 base, there was a span of 4 bases. CDR3 residues: CASSLFSYEQYF. The CDR3, as DNA: TGTGCCAGCAGTTTGTTTTCCTACGAGCAGTACTTC.

V usage is TRBV5-5 and J usage is TRBJ2-3; D may be TRBD2 (6 bases). Trimming cost V 4 bases and J 1 base, with 10 bases left between them. This CDR3 region has 14 residues. The germline V gene encodes CDR1 SGHKS and CDR2 YYEKEE (reference sequence). The DNA of the CDR3 is TGTGCCAGCAGCGGGAGGTGGGGCACAGATACGCAGTATTTT. The encoded protein is CASSGRWGTDTQYF. Based on the CDR3 plus reference TRBV5-5 and TRBJ2-3, the full variable domain is DAGVTQSPTHLIKTRGQQVTLRCSPISGHKSVSWYQQVLGQGPQFIFQYYEKEERGRGNFPDRFSARQFPNYSSELNVNALLLGDSALYLCASSGRWGTDTQYFGPGTRLTVL.

This clonotype was counted at least ten times. The genes are TRBV3-1 and TRBJ2-3; D is unresolved. The ends were cut back, 0 bases at V and 0 bases at J, with 7 bases in the middle. The CDR3 has 15 residues. Germline V lookup: CDR1 LGHDT, CDR2 YNNKEL (reference sequence). The CDR3 DNA reads as TGTGCCAGCAGCCAAGATGCTTACAGCACAGATACGCAGTATTTT. Residues: CASSQDAYSTDTQYF.

V usage is TRBV3-1 and J usage is TRBJ2-5; D is tentatively TRBD1 or TRBD2 (6 bases each). This CDR3 has 14 amino acids. CDR1 is LGHDT, CDR2 YNNKEL, per germline (reference sequence). Trimming shortened V by 1 base and J by 1 base, and 7 bases separated the two germline ends. CDR3 nucleotides: TGTGCCAGCAGCCAAGGGGGGGCCCAAGAGACCCAGTACTTC. Amino acid sequence: CASSQGGAQETQYF.

The gene calls are TRBV5-4 and TRBJ2-1; 7 positions agree with TRBD1. Trimming took 4 bases from V and 0 from J; bases not matched to a gene: 7. The CDR3 contains 16 residues. Germline CDR1 SGHNT, CDR2 YYREEE (reference sequence). CDR3: CASSDSTGSSYNEQFF. In DNA, the CDR3 is TGTGCCAGCAGCGACTCGACAGGGAGCTCCTACAATGAGCAGTTCTTC.

This chain uses TRBV9 with TRBJ2-4; a possible D gene is TRBD1 (5 bases). Trimming removed 4 bases at V and 0 bases at J, with 17 bases between. The CDR3 has 17 residues. Germline values: CDR1 SGDLS, CDR2 YYNGEE. The CDR3 loop is CASSPEGEGLAKNIQYF. The CDR3 DNA reads TGTGCCAGCAGCCCCGAAGGGGAAGGGCTAGCCAAAAACATTCAGTACTTC.

This clonotype was detected many times. This rearrangement joins TRBV9 to TRBJ1-2; 8 nucleotides line up with TRBD1. CDR1 is SGDLS and CDR2 is YYNGEE in the germline V gene. This CDR3 is built from 15 residues. V shed 4 bases and J 4 bases; nucleotides not matched to a gene: 9. This CDR3 is CASSTGQGGSYGYTF. CDR3 nucleotide sequence: TGTGCCAGCAGCACCGGACAGGGAGGGTCCTATGGCTACACCTTC.

Only a few counts were recorded for this clonotype. This rearrangement joins TRBV7-3 to TRBJ2-1; D may be TRBD2 (7 bases). Germline V gene data show CDR1 as SGHTA and CDR2 as FQGTGA. Trimming removed 1 base from V and 8 bases from J, with 18 bases in between. The CDR3 is 16 residues long. The CDR3 coding sequence is TGTGCCAGCAGCTTAAGGGGCCGCGGGGGCAGGGATGAGCAGTTCTTC. Protein sequence: CASSLRGRGGRDEQFF. Full variable domain (rest looked up from reference TRBV7-3 and TRBJ2-1): GAGVSQTPSNKVTEKGKYVELRCDPISGHTALYWYRQSLGQGPEFLIYFQGTGAADDSGLPNDRFFAVRPEGSVSTLKIQRTERGDSAVYLCASSLRGRGGRDEQFFGPGTRLTVL.

The genes are TRBV30 and TRBJ2-3; 9 nucleotides align to TRBD2. This CDR3 contains 14 residues. Germline V gives CDR1 GTSNPN, CDR2 SVGIG (reference sequence). Trimming cost V 3 bases and J 9 bases; bases outside gene matches: 10. The CDR3 nucleotides are TGTGCCTGGAGGGAGCGGGGGGCCACTTTCACGCAGTATTTT. It codes for CAWRERGATFTQYF.

This clonotype was observed many times. The J gene is TRBJ1-3, the V gene TRBV6-9; D not resolved. V lost 3 bases and J lost 4, with 16 bases in between. Germline V lookup: CDR1 MNHGY, CDR2 SVAAGI. CDR3 size: 16 residues. The CDR3 DNA follows: TGTGCCAGCAGTTACGGTCAAGGAACGCTGGGAAACACCATATATTTT. Its translation is CASSYGQGTLGNTIYF.

There are many counts of this clonotype. The gene calls are TRBV6-2 or TRBV6-3 and TRBJ1-6; D is undetermined. Trimming pared 5 bases from V and 10 bases from J, leaving 18 bases between. CDR1 is MNHEY and CDR2 is SVGEGT in the germline V gene. The CDR3 covers 15 residues. The CDR3 sequence: CASSEHPVLGSPLHF. The DNA for the CDR3 is TGTGCCAGCAGTGAACACCCGGTCCTTGGGTCACCCCTCCACTTT.

The chain joins TRBV6-1 to TRBJ1-5; tentatively, D is TRBD1 (5 bases). This CDR3 region has 14 residues. V shed 7 bases and J shed 1 base, with 11 bases lying between them. Germline-derived CDR1 and CDR2 are MNHNS and SASEGT. The CDR3 spells CASTGQASNQPQHF. DNA for the CDR3: TGTGCCAGCACGGGGCAGGCAAGCAATCAGCCCCAGCATTTT.

This clonotype occurred many times. This chain links TRBV20-1 with TRBJ2-3; 7 bases map to TRBD2. The junction had 4 bases not matched to a gene; V was cut back by 6 bases and J by 4 bases. Germline CDR1 and CDR2: DFQATT and SNEGSKA (reference sequence). The CDR3 spans 12 residues. CDR3 sequence: CSAAGEADTQYF. In DNA form, the CDR3 reads TGCAGTGCGGCGGGGGAAGCAGATACGCAGTATTTT.

The chain is built from TRBV27 and TRBJ1-2, with a possible D match to TRBD1 (6 bases). There are 15 residues in the CDR3. The germline V gene encodes CDR1 MNHEY and CDR2 SMNVEV (reference sequence). V dropped 5 bases and J dropped 3 bases, with 16 bases sitting between them. CDR3 sequence reads: CASSPRLRQDYGYTF. The CDR3 region has the DNA TGTGCCAGCAGTCCAAGGCTTCGACAGGACTATGGCTACACCTTC.

The table lists this clonotype with a few counts. The chain uses TRBV10-2 and TRBJ1-1; D not certain. V lost 0 bases and J 5 bases, leaving 16 bases between the germline ends. Germline values: CDR1 WSHSY, CDR2 SAAADI. There are 16 residues in the CDR3. The DNA for the CDR3 is TGCGCCAGCAGTGAGTCTGGTGGCGTGGGTTGGACTGAAGCTTTCTTT. Translated, it gives CASSESGGVGWTEAFF.

This clonotype was found many times. The chain is built from TRBV2 and TRBJ1-1; D is uncertain. V dropped 2 bases and J dropped 9 bases, with 13 bases sitting between them. The CDR3 has 13 amino acids. CDR1 and CDR2 from the germline V gene are SNHLY and FYNNEI. The CDR3 protein is CASSEYGISKAFF. CDR3 nucleotide sequence: TGTGCCAGCAGTGAATATGGGATTAGTAAAGCTTTCTTT.

This chain connects TRBV27 to TRBJ2-5; 12 bases fit TRBD2. J was trimmed by 5 bases and V by 1 base; bases with no gene match: 8. Germline V gene lookup returns CDR1 MNHEY and CDR2 SMNVEV (reference sequence). This CDR3 has 17 residues. In nucleotides, the CDR3 is TGTGCCAGCAGTTTATATGGACTAGCGGGGTTGCGCGAGACCCAGTACTTC. Residues: CASSLYGLAGLRETQYF.

The V call is TRBV5-1, the J call TRBJ2-3; 8 bases map to TRBD2. CDR1 and CDR2 (germline): SGHRS, YFSETQ. There are 15 residues in the CDR3. With 2 bases clipped from V and 6 bases from J, the junction kept 8 bases outside the gene matches. The CDR3 spells CASSFVGGAGDTQYF. The CDR3 region has the DNA TGCGCCAGCAGCTTCGTCGGGGGGGCTGGCGATACGCAGTATTTT.